The rows below give T cell receptor beta chains drawn from one sample of a study of regulatory T cells in long-lasting Graves disease. In TCRdb, the multiplex PCR reads were re-called with MiXCR into one record per CDR3 protein. Of fewer than 450,000 distinct CDR3 sequences in the sample, around 22% are singletons; the top ten hold roughly 28%. The input for sequencing was peripheral blood mononuclear cells (PBMCs), taken when the disease was refractory, from a patient treated with antithyroid drugs. Every receptor here comes from a female donor with Graves disease. Both conserved end residues are part of each CDR3. D genes are given only for firm matches. The size of a clone is reported for some rows only, either as once, few or many, or as a class for expanded clones.

many	TRBV28	TRBJ2-3	-	CASSLSQVRDTQYF	TGTGCCAGCAGTTTAAGCCAGGTGAGAGATACGCAGTATTTT
few	TRBV7-2	TRBJ2-5	TRBD2	CASSLGLAGAGTQYF	TGTGCCAGCAGCTTGGGACTAGCGGGAGCAGGGACCCAGTACTTC
-	TRBV15	TRBJ2-7	-	CATSSPVQGRGEQYF	TGTGCCACCAGCAGCCCCGTACAGGGGAGGGGCGAGCAGTACTTC
few	TRBV30	TRBJ2-7	-	CAWERGRAYEQYF	TGTGCCTGGGAGAGAGGCAGGGCATACGAGCAGTACTTC
few	TRBV7-2	TRBJ2-6	-	CASSPQVASGANVLTF	TGTGCCAGCAGCCCGCAGGTGGCGTCTGGGGCCAACGTCCTGACTTTC
few	TRBV27	TRBJ2-6	-	CASSFKLDSSRSGANVLTF	TGTGCCAGCAGTTTCAAACTCGACAGTTCCCGCTCTGGGGCCAACGTCCTGACTTTC
-	TRBV4-2	TRBJ2-7	TRBD2	CASSQEIFGLAERTSYEQYF	TGTGCCAGCAGCCAAGAGATTTTCGGCCTAGCGGAGAGGACCTCCTACGAGCAGTACTTC
few	TRBV12-3/TRBV12-4	TRBJ2-7	-	CASSPDRAPTYGQYF	TGTGCCAGCAGCCCTGATCGGGCGCCCACCTACGGGCAGTACTTC
few	TRBV28	TRBJ2-2	-	CASSLSSLVDTGELFF	TGTGCCAGCAGTTTATCCTCCCTGGTCGACACCGGGGAGCTGTTTTTT
many	TRBV2	TRBJ1-1	-	CASSDQKEAFF	TGTGCCAGCAGTGATCAGAAGGAAGCTTTCTTT
-	TRBV3-1	TRBJ2-7	TRBD2	CASGSSGRGAEQYF	TGTGCCAGCGGTTCTAGCGGGAGAGGAGCCGAGCAGTACTTC
many	TRBV3-1	TRBJ2-5	TRBD2	CASKLAGSPQETQYF	TGTGCCAGCAAACTAGCGGGTAGCCCCCAAGAGACCCAGTACTTC
many	TRBV27	TRBJ2-7	-	CASSPALYRDRYF	TGTGCCAGCAGCCCCGCCTTGTACAGGGATCGGTACTTC
-	TRBV14	TRBJ1-1	TRBD1	CASSLRRTGTTEAFF	TGTGCCAGCAGCCTACGAAGGACAGGGACCACTGAAGCTTTCTTT
many	TRBV20-1	TRBJ1-1	TRBD1	CSATQGLRAFF	TGCAGTGCTACACAGGGGTTGCGGGCTTTCTTT
few	TRBV5-1	TRBJ1-4	TRBD1	CASSSPGQGEKLFF	TGCGCCAGCAGCTCACCGGGACAGGGTGAAAAACTGTTTTTT
few	TRBV9	TRBJ2-5	-	CASSGWGGETQYF	TGTGCCAGCAGCGGCTGGGGAGGAGAGACCCAGTACTTC
once	TRBV7-6	TRBJ1-4	-	CASSKELNEKLFF	TGTGCCAGCAGCAAGGAACTAAATGAAAAACTGTTTTTT
many	TRBV6-1	TRBJ2-7	TRBD2	CASRMGTSGRALNEQYF	TGTGCCAGCAGGATGGGGACTAGCGGGAGGGCGCTCAACGAGCAGTACTTC
many	TRBV2	TRBJ2-5	TRBD2	CASRRAGKEETQYF	TGTGCCAGCAGGAGAGCGGGGAAGGAGGAGACCCAGTACTTC
many	TRBV12-3/TRBV12-4	TRBJ1-1	-	CASSPRVNTEAFF	TGTGCCAGCAGCCCGAGGGTGAACACTGAAGCTTTCTTT
-	TRBV27	TRBJ2-7	-	CASRILGGSYEQYF	TGTGCCAGCCGAATCCTTGGGGGCTCCTATGAGCAGTACTTC
-	TRBV29-1	TRBJ1-2	-	CSVRDGYGYTF	TGCAGCGTCCGAGACGGCTATGGCTACACCTTC
-	TRBV10-3	TRBJ1-5	-	CAISLEDDQPQHF	TGTGCCATCAGCCTCGAGGATGATCAGCCCCAGCATTTT
-	TRBV5-1	TRBJ1-1	-	CASSLDYLEDTEAFF	TGCGCCAGCAGCTTGGACTACTTGGAGGACACTGAAGCTTTCTTT
many	TRBV3-1	TRBJ1-5	TRBD1	CASSPSTGNGQPQHF	TGTGCCAGCAGCCCGTCGACAGGGAATGGTCAGCCCCAGCATTTT
-	TRBV7-3	TRBJ2-5	-	CASSPQTGFQETQYF	TGTGCCAGCAGCCCACAGACTGGGTTTCAAGAGACCCAGTACTTC
-	TRBV6-2/TRBV6-3	TRBJ1-5	-	CASSHGRGNQPQHF	TGTGCCAGCAGTCACGGAAGGGGGAATCAGCCCCAGCATTTT
-	TRBV2	TRBJ1-2	TRBD1	CASRETKGAKNLGYTF	TGTGCCAGCAGGGAGACTAAGGGGGCGAAAAACCTTGGCTACACCTTC
few	TRBV6-2/TRBV6-3	TRBJ1-2	-	CASNSAAYPFYGYTF	TGTGCCAGCAATTCGGCGGCCTACCCCTTCTATGGCTACACCTTC
many	TRBV6-5	TRBJ1-1	-	CATTFSNTEAFF	TGTGCCACCACTTTCTCAAACACTGAAGCTTTCTTT
-	TRBV6-2/TRBV6-3	TRBJ2-2	-	CASSALTAPNTGELFF	TGTGCCAGCAGCGCCTTGACAGCCCCGAACACCGGGGAGCTGTTTTTT
-	TRBV25-1	TRBJ2-1	-	CASSAGVHNEQFF	TGTGCCAGCAGTGCGGGGGTCCACAATGAGCAGTTCTTC
-	TRBV7-9	TRBJ1-2	-	CASSFVTGFGGYTF	TGTGCCAGCAGCTTTGTCACAGGGTTCGGGGGCTACACCTTC
many	TRBV12-3/TRBV12-4	TRBJ2-7	-	CASSRQQGSGSYEQYF	TGTGCCAGCAGTAGACAACAGGGAAGCGGGTCCTACGAGCAGTACTTC
few	TRBV20-1	TRBJ2-7	-	CSTKLLKVNYEQYF	TGCAGTACAAAACTTTTAAAGGTAAACTACGAGCAGTACTTC
-	TRBV5-1	TRBJ1-1	-	CASSRNAGNTEAFF	TGCGCCAGCAGCCGGAATGCGGGGAACACTGAAGCTTTCTTT
-	TRBV7-9	TRBJ2-6	-	CASSQPPGAGANVLTF	TGTGCCAGCAGCCAACCTCCGGGGGCTGGGGCCAACGTCCTGACTTTC
-	TRBV6-5	TRBJ1-2	-	CASSYSSGPYSPGGYTF	TGTGCCAGCAGTTACTCATCGGGGCCCTACTCCCCGGGTGGCTACACCTTC
-	TRBV6-2/TRBV6-3	TRBJ2-5	-	CASSYVGDSETQYF	TGTGCCAGCAGTTACGTGGGGGATTCGGAGACCCAGTACTTC
few	TRBV12-3/TRBV12-4	TRBJ2-1	TRBD2	CASSQGTSGRNNEQFF	TGTGCCAGCAGCCAGGGGACTAGCGGGAGAAACAATGAGCAGTTCTTC
-	TRBV28	TRBJ1-2	TRBD1	CASSLGTGEEGYTF	TGTGCCAGCAGTTTGGGGACAGGGGAGGAGGGCTACACCTTC
many	TRBV12-3/TRBV12-4	TRBJ1-5	TRBD1	CASSWTGGNQPQHF	TGTGCCAGCAGTTGGACAGGGGGAAATCAGCCCCAGCATTTT
-	TRBV6-2/TRBV6-3	TRBJ1-1	-	CASSYSIYTTEAFF	TGTGCCAGCAGTTACTCGATCTATACCACTGAAGCTTTCTTT
-	TRBV28	TRBJ2-5	TRBD1	CASSPGQAPQETQYF	TGTGCCAGCAGCCCCGGACAGGCACCCCAAGAGACCCAGTACTTC
-	TRBV7-2	TRBJ2-7	TRBD2	CASSLDGRAGEQYF	TGTGCCAGCAGCTTGGACGGGAGGGCCGGCGAGCAGTACTTC
few	TRBV18	TRBJ2-2	-	CASSPDSGTGELFF	TGTGCCAGCTCACCGGACTCGGGCACCGGGGAGCTGTTTTTT
few	TRBV20-1	TRBJ2-7	-	CSASGPNREQYF	TGCAGTGCTAGTGGGCCTAACCGCGAGCAGTACTTC